This entry lists 18 T cell receptor beta chains sequenced from one sample in a study of blood T cells in healthy people across ages. A J-beta primer mix and a sample-barcoded 5' primer were used in a second PCR of about 6 to 12 cycles. TCRdb fed the 5' RACE reads into MiXCR, producing one record per CDR3 protein. The sample has roughly 800,000 distinct CDR3 sequences, approximately 35% seen once. The sample comprised blood. These receptors were collected from a man younger than 35 in good health.

This clonotype was counted between two and nine times. This chain connects TRBV15 to TRBJ1-2; 7 nucleotides agree with TRBD1. The CDR3 contains 19 residues. Germline CDR1 is LNHNV and CDR2 is YYDKDF (reference sequence). The V gene end was trimmed by 4 bases and the J gene end by 2 bases; junction bases not matched to a gene: 19. CDR3 residues: CATSTRAPTLGQRNYGYTF. The CDR3 bases are TGTGCCACCAGCACCCGAGCACCAACATTGGGACAGCGAAACTATGGCTACACCTTC.

This clonotype was recorded many times. The genes are TRBV12-3 or TRBV12-4 and TRBJ1-5, with D tentatively TRBD1 (6 bases). CDR3 length equals 15 residues. Between the trimmed V and J ends, which lost 1 base and 7 bases, there was a span of 14 bases. The CDR3 DNA reads as TGTGCCAGCAGTTTAGGCGCAGGGGATGGCCAGCCCCAGCATTTT. Translation gives CASSLGAGDGQPQHF.

This clonotype was counted a few times. J is TRBJ2-5 and V is TRBV4-2; no reliable D call. The CDR3 loop spans 16 amino acids. Germline CDR1 LGHNA, CDR2 YNFKEQ. V was pared by 0 bases and J by 1 base, with 12 bases between. The CDR3 DNA is TGTGCCAGCAGCCAAGAACCCTTTATTTCCCAAGAGACCCAGTACTTC. Encoded protein: CASSQEPFISQETQYF.

This clonotype was detected many times. The gene calls are TRBV4-3 and TRBJ1-1; D unclear. This CDR3 spans 16 amino acids. With 0 bases removed from V and 4 bases from J, the gap between germline ends came to 15 bases. Germline assignment: CDR1 LGHNA and CDR2 YSLEER. The CDR3 region is CASSQDLGQIFTEAFF. Here the CDR3 DNA reads TGCGCCAGCAGCCAAGATCTCGGGCAGATTTTCACTGAAGCTTTCTTT.

The chain couples TRBV12-3 or TRBV12-4 to TRBJ2-3, with 8 bases that match TRBD2. The CDR3 sequence is 13 residues long. V was pared by 6 bases and J by 4 bases, with 3 bases of the junction left unmatched. The CDR3 coding sequence is TGTGCCAGCAGCGAAGCGGGGGCAGATACGCAGTATTTT. It translates to CASSEAGADTQYF.

This clonotype was counted only a few times. This rearrangement joins TRBV29-1 to TRBJ2-5; D not certain. Germline V lookup: CDR1 SQVTM, CDR2 ANQGSEA. The CDR3 covers 12 residues. V lost 6 bases and J lost 5, with 13 bases in between. CDR3 nucleotides: TGCAGCGTCCCTGTGGCGTTGGAGACCCAGTACTTC. Its protein product is CSVPVALETQYF.

The V call is TRBV20-1, the J call TRBJ2-7; TRBD2 matches at 12 bases. This CDR3 is 14 amino acids long. Unmatched junction bases numbered 5, after V lost 5 bases and J lost 3 bases. Germline loops: CDR1 DFQATT, CDR2 SNEGSKA (reference sequence). CDR3 amino acids: CSAGTSGGYYEQYF. CDR3 DNA: TGCAGTGCTGGTACTAGCGGGGGGTACTACGAGCAGTACTTC.

The genes are TRBV10-3 and TRBJ1-1; 7 positions match TRBD1. The V segment lost 6 bases and the J segment 0 bases; nucleotides outside the gene matches: 4. Germline CDR1 is ENHRY and CDR2 is SYGVKD. The CDR3 loop spans 14 amino acids. The CDR3 is CAIRRDSMNTEAFF. The CDR3 bases are TGTGCCATCAGGAGGGACAGTATGAACACTGAAGCTTTCTTT.

J is TRBJ2-7 and V is TRBV10-3; the D gene is possibly TRBD1 (6 bases). CDR1 and CDR2 (germline): ENHRY, SYGVKD. The CDR3 totals 14 residues. V shed 3 bases and J shed 5 bases, with 14 bases lying between them. The CDR3 region is CAISDSTGGNEQYF. The CDR3 coding sequence is TGTGCCATCAGTGATTCGACAGGTGGTAACGAGCAGTACTTC.

The chain joins TRBV9 to TRBJ2-7; tentative D call: TRBD1 (5 bases). Trimming stripped 7 bases from V and 2 bases from J, with 19 bases between. Germline V gives CDR1 SGDLS, CDR2 YYNGEE. CDR3 length: 15 amino acids. The CDR3 DNA follows: TGTGCCAGCTCCGTTTCAGGTGGGGCCGCCTACGAGCAGTACTTC. This gives the protein CASSVSGGAAYEQYF.

This chain connects TRBV5-1 to TRBJ2-1; D is possibly TRBD2 (7 bases). The CDR3 contains 15 residues. Germline-derived CDR1 and CDR2 are SGHRS and YFSETQ. The V and J ends lost 0 bases and 2 bases respectively, with 9 bases between them. The CDR3 nucleotides are TGCGCCAGCAGCTTGGAGGGGGGGGCCTACAATGAGCAGTTCTTC. Translation gives CASSLEGGAYNEQFF.

This clonotype is a singleton in its sample. A much more abundant neighbour one base away suggests this may be a read error. The CDR3: CSAREPPGQGQAQYF. The CDR3, as DNA: TGCAGTGCTAGAGAACCCCCGGGACAGGGACAGGCACAGTACTTC. The rearrangement uses TRBV20-1 and TRBJ2-5; TRBD1 agrees at 9 bases. The CDR3 covers 15 residues. Germline CDR1 DFQATT, CDR2 SNEGSKA (reference sequence). Unmatched junction bases numbered 13, after V lost 0 bases and J lost 11 bases.

This clonotype was seen a few times. The rearrangement joins TRBV4-2 to TRBJ2-7; TRBD2 aligns across 9 bases. The CDR3 is made up of 16 amino acids. The germline CDR1 and CDR2 sequences are LGHNA and YNFKEQ. The V gene end was trimmed by 2 bases and the J gene end by 2 bases; junction bases not matched to a gene: 7. In DNA, the CDR3 is TGTGCCAGCAGCCAACCCAGGACTAGCGAGACCTACGAGCAGTACTTC. Its translation: CASSQPRTSETYEQYF.

This clonotype has only a few counts. The gene calls are TRBV7-2 and TRBJ2-5, with TRBD2 as a possible D gene (6 bases). The V gene's germline CDR1 is SGHTA and CDR2 FQGNSA. Trimming cost V 3 bases and J 5 bases, with 13 bases left between them. CDR3 length equals 14 residues. The CDR3 region is CASSFNVAGETQYF. The CDR3 DNA reads as TGTGCCAGCAGCTTTAATGTCGCGGGGGAGACCCAGTACTTC.

In the case of this clonotype: A much larger clonotype is one base distant, so this may be a read error. V is TRBV4-3 and J is TRBJ2-3; 8 nucleotides align to TRBD2. Germline assignment: CDR1 LGHNA and CDR2 YSLEER. The CDR3 runs 16 residues. The CDR3 DNA reads as TGCGCCAGCAGCCAAGATTTAGCTAGCGGGTCAGATACGCTGTATTTT. Amino acids: CASSQDLASGSDTLYF.

This clonotype was detected only a few times. This chain connects TRBV5-1 to TRBJ2-1; D uncertain. Germline CDR1 and CDR2: SGHRS and YFSETQ. Trimming cost V 0 bases and J 7 bases, with 8 bases left between them. This CDR3 contains 13 residues. This CDR3 is CASSLDLTNEQFF. CDR3 sequence (DNA): TGCGCCAGCAGCTTGGACTTAACGAATGAGCAGTTCTTC. Drawing the rest from reference TRBV5-1 and TRBJ2-1, the complete variable domain is KAGVTQTPRYLIKTRGQQVTLSCSPISGHRSVSWYQQTPGQGLQFLFEYFSETQRNKGNFPGRFSGRQFSNSRSEMNVSTLELGDSALYLCASSLDLTNEQFFGPGTRLTVL.

CDR3 coding DNA: TGTGCCAGCAGCGCTTACAGTCGATCACCCCTCCACTTT. Its translation: CASSAYSRSPLHF. The gene calls are TRBV14 and TRBJ1-6; D remains unclear. With 5 bases removed from V and 10 bases from J, the gap between germline ends came to 12 bases. The germline gives CDR1 SGHDN, CDR2 FVKESK. There are 13 residues in the CDR3.

The chain has TRBV12-3 or TRBV12-4 and TRBJ2-7; 8 nucleotides agree with TRBD1. The CDR3 spans 14 residues. Trimming took 1 base from V and 2 from J; bases not matched to a gene: 1. CDR3 nucleotides: TGTGCCAGCAGTTTAGAACAGGGGGCCTACGAGCAGTACTTC. Its protein is CASSLEQGAYEQYF.